Below, one T cell receptor beta chain is given with its context. Its antigen is not identified. This specimen comes from a study of T cell responses to AZD1222 COVID-19 vaccine. Study-wide findings and caveats: None of the repertoires were sampled until the peak T cell response had passed.

CDR1 is LGHNA, CDR2 YNFKEQ, per germline. The CDR3 covers 15 residues. After removal of 5 bases from V and 1 base from J, the junction contained 5 bases not matched to a gene. The protocol was immunoSEQ multiplex PCR, while the TCRdb copy is restricted to in-frame clones and leaves out a portion. The data contain 170,000 or so clones, 90% of them singletons. The receptor was derived from an adult in good health. The gene calls are TRBV4-2 and TRBJ1-1; 9 bases line up with TRBD1. The material sequenced was peripheral blood, taken on day 0 of AZD1222 vaccination. CDR3 sequence reads: CASSEPDRGNTEAFF. In DNA, the CDR3 is TGTGCCAGCAGCGAACCGGACAGGGGGAACACTGAAGCTTTCTTT.